This T cell receptor (beta chain) is from a study of T cell changes during pregnancy in multiple sclerosis. Looked up from germline, CDR1 is SGHTA and CDR2 is FQGNSA. Unmatched junction bases numbered 1, after V lost 3 bases and J lost 0 bases. The CDR3 loop spans 14 amino acids. Sequencing was performed with immunoSEQ multiplex PCR; in TCRdb, only in-frame clones are kept and a portion is missing. The repertoire holds approximately 23,000 clones, with about 90% as singletons. Specimen: CD4+ T cells from peripheral blood mononuclear cells, collected in the third trimester of pregnancy. The TCR originated in a female donor in good health, enrolled as a control in a pregnancy study. This chain joins TRBV7-2 and TRBJ1-2; 7 positions match TRBD1. CDR3 amino acids: CASSFGTANYGYTF. The CDR3 region has the DNA TGTGCCAGCAGCTTTGGGACAGCTAACTATGGCTACACCTTC.